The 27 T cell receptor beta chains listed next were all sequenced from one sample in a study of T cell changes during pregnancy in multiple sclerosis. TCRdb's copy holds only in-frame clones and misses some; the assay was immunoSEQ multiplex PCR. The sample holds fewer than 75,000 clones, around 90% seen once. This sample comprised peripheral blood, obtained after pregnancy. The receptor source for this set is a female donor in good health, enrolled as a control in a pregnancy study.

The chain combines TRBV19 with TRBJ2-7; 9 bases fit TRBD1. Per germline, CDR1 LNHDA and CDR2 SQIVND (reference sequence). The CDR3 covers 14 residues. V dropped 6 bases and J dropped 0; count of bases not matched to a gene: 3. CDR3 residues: CASRRDRDSYEQYF. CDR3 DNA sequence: TGTGCCAGTAGACGGGACAGGGACTCCTACGAGCAGTACTTC.

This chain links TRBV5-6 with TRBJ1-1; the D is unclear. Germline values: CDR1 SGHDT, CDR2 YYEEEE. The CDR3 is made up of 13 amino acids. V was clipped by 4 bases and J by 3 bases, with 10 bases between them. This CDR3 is CASSPDTHTEAFF. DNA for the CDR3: TGTGCCAGCAGCCCCGACACACACACTGAAGCTTTCTTT. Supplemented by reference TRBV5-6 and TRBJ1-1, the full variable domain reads DAGVTQSPTHLIKTRGQQVTLRCSPKSGHDTVSWYQQALGQGPQFIFQYYEEEERQRGNFPDRFSGHQFPNYSSELNVNALLLGDSALYLCASSPDTHTEAFFGQGTRLTVV.

The CDR3 region is CASSTDPRSSGANVLTF. As DNA, the CDR3 is TGTGCCAGCAGCACCGACCCCCGGAGCTCTGGGGCCAACGTCCTGACTTTC. The V and J genes are TRBV4-2 and TRBJ2-6; D remains ambiguous. Germline CDR1 reads LGHNA; CDR2 reads YNFKEQ. The CDR3 has 17 residues. V lost 5 bases and J lost 0, with 14 bases in between.

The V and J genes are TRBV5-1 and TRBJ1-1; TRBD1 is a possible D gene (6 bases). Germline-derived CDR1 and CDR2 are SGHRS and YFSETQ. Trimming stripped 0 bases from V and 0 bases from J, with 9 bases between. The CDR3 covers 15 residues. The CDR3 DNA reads TGCGCCAGCAGCTTGGGGGACATATTGAACACTGAAGCTTTCTTT. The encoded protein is CASSLGDILNTEAFF.

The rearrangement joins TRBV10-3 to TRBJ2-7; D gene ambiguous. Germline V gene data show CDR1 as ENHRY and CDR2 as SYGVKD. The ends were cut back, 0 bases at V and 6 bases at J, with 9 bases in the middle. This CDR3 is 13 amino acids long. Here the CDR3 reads CAISESRSPEQYF. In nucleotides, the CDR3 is TGTGCCATCAGTGAGTCTCGAAGCCCCGAGCAGTACTTC.

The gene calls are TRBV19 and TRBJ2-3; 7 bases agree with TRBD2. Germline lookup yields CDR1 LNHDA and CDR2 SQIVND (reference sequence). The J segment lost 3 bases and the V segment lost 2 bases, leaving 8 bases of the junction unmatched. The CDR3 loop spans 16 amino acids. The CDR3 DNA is TGTGCCAGTAGTATATGGCGGGAGTCAGGGACAGATACGCAGTATTTT. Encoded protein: CASSIWRESGTDTQYF.

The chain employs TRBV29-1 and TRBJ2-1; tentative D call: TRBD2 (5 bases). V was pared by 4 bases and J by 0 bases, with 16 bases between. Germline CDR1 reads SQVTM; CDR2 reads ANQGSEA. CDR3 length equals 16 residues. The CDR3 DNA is TGCAGCGTTGTCGGGGAACAGACCACCTCCTACAATGAGCAGTTCTTC. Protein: CSVVGEQTTSYNEQFF.

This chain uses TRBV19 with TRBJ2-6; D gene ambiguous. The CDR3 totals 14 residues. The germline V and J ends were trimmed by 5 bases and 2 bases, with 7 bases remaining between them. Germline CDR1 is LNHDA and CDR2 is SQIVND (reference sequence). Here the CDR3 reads CASSPETGANVLTF. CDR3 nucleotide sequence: TGTGCCAGTAGTCCTGAGACTGGGGCCAACGTCCTGACTTTC.

Here the CDR3 reads CASSVGTGGFSYNSPLHF. For the CDR3, the DNA is TGTGCCAGTAGTGTAGGGACAGGAGGTTTCTCCTATAATTCACCCCTCCACTTT. This chain joins TRBV19 and TRBJ1-6; TRBD1 aligns across 8 bases. The V gene end was trimmed by 5 bases and the J gene end by 0 bases; junction bases not matched to a gene: 9. This CDR3 is built from 18 residues. Germline values: CDR1 LNHDA, CDR2 SQIVND (reference sequence).

DNA for the CDR3: TGTGCCAGCAGCAAGACAGGGGGCAATCAGCCCCAGCATTTT. Protein: CASSKTGGNQPQHF. This chain joins TRBV6-4 and TRBJ1-5; 8 bases are a match to TRBD1. CDR3 size: 14 residues. Looked up from germline, CDR1 is MRHNA and CDR2 is SNTAGT. Trimming took 6 bases from V and 2 from J; bases not matched to a gene: 3.

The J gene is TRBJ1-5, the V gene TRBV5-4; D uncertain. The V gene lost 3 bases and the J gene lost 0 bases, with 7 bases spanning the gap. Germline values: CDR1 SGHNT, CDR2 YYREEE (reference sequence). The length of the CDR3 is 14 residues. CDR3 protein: CASSSQDSNQPQHF. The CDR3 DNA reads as TGTGCCAGCAGCTCCCAGGATAGCAATCAGCCCCAGCATTTT.

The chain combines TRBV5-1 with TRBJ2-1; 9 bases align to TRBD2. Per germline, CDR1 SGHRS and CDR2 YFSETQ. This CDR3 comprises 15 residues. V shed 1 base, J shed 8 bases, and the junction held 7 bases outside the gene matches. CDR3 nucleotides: TGCGCCAGCAGCTTGCGACTAGCGGTCGGGCATGAGCAGTTCTTC. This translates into CASSLRLAVGHEQFF.

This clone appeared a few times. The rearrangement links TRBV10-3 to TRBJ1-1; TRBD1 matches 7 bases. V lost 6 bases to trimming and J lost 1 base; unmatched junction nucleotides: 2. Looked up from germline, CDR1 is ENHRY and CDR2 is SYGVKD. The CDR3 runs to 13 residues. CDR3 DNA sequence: TGTGCCATCAGGACAGGGTGGAACACTGAAGCTTTCTTT. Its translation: CAIRTGWNTEAFF.

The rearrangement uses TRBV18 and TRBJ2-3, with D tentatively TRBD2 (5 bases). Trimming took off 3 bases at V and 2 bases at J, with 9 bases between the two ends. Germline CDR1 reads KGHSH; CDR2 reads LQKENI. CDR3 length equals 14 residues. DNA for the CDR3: TGTGCCAGCTCACCCTCCGGGGTCACAGATACGCAGTATTTT. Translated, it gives CASSPSGVTDTQYF.

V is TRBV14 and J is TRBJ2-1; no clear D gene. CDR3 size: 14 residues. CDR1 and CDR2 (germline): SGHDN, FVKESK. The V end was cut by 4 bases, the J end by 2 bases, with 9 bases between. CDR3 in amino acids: CASSLLGAYNEQFF. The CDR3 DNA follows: TGTGCCAGCAGCCTCCTCGGAGCCTACAATGAGCAGTTCTTC.

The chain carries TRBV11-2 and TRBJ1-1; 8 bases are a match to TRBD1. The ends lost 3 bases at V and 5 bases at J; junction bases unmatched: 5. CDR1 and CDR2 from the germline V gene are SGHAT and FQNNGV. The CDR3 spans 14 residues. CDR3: CASSFGQGWTEAFF. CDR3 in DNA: TGTGCCAGCAGCTTCGGACAGGGCTGGACTGAAGCTTTCTTT.

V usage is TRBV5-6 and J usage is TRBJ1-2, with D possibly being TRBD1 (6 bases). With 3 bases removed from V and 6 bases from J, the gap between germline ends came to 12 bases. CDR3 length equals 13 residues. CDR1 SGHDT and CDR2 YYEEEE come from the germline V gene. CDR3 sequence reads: CASSSISGDGYTF. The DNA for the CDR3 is TGTGCCAGCAGCTCTATTTCAGGGGATGGCTACACCTTC.

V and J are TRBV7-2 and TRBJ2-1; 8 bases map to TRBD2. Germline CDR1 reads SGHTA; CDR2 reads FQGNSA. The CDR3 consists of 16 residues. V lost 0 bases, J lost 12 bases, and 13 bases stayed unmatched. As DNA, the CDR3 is TGTGCCAGCAGCTTAGCGAGAACTAGCGGCGGGTCAGGGCAGTTCTTC. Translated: CASSLARTSGGSGQFF.

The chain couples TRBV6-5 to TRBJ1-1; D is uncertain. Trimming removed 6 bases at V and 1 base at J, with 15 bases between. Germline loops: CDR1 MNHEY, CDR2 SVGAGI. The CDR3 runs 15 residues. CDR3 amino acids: CASSLERGKNTEAFF. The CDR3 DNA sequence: TGTGCCAGCAGCCTCGAACGAGGGAAGAACACTGAAGCTTTCTTT.

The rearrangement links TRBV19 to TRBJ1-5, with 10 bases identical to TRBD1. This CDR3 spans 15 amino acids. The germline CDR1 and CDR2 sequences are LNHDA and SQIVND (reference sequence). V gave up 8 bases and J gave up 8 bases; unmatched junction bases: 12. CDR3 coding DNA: TGTGCCAGTTCGGACAGGGGGTTTGCGAGTGAGCCCCAGCATTTT. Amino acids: CASSDRGFASEPQHF. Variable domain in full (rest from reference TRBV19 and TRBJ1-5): DGGITQSPKYLFRKEGQNVTLSCEQNLNHDAMYWYRQDPGQGLRLIYYSQIVNDFQKGDIAEGYSVSREKKESFPLTVTSAQKNPTAFYLCASSDRGFASEPQHFGDGTRLSIL.

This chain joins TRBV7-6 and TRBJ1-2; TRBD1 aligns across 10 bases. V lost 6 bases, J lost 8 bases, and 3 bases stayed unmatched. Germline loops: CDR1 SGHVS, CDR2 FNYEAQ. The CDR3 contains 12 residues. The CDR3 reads CASRTGGSGYTF. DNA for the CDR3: TGTGCCAGCAGGACAGGGGGCAGCGGCTACACCTTC.

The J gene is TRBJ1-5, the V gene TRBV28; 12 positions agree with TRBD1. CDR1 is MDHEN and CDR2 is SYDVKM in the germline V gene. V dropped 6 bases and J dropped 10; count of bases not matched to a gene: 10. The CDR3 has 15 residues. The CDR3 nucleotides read TGTGCCAGCAGCCCTCCCCGGGACAGGGGGCTCCCCCAGCATTTT. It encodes CASSPPRDRGLPQHF. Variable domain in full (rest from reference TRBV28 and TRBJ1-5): DVKVTQSSRYLVKRTGEKVFLECVQDMDHENMFWYRQDPGLGLRLIYFSYDVKMKEKGDIPEGYSVSREKKERFSLILESASTNQTSMYLCASSPPRDRGLPQHFGDGTRLSIL.

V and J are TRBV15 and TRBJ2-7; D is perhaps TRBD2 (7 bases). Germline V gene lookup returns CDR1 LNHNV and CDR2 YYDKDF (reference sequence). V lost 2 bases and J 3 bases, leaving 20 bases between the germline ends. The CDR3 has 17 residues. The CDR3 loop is CATSRFLGAGDLYEQYF. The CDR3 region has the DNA TGTGCCACCAGCAGATTCCTGGGGGCGGGGGACCTCTACGAGCAGTACTTC.

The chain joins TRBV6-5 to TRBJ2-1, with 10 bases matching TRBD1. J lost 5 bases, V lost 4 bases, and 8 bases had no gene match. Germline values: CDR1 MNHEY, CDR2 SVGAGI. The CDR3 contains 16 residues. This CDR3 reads CASSSPGQGIHNEQFF. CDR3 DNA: TGTGCCAGCAGTTCCCCGGGACAGGGGATCCACAATGAGCAGTTCTTC.

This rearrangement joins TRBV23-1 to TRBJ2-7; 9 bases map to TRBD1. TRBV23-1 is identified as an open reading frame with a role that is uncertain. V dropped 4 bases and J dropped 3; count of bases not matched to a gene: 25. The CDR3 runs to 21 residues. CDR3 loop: CASSPASVLDRGLRRIYEQYF. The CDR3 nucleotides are TGCGCCAGCAGTCCCGCGTCGGTGTTGGACAGGGGACTTAGGAGAATCTACGAGCAGTACTTC.

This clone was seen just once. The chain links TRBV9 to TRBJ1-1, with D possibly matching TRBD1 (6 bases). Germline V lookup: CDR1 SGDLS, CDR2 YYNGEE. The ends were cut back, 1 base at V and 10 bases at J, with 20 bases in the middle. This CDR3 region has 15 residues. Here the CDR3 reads CASSVYDRRPPRAFF. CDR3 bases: TGTGCCAGCAGCGTATATGACAGGAGGCCTCCAAGAGCTTTCTTT.

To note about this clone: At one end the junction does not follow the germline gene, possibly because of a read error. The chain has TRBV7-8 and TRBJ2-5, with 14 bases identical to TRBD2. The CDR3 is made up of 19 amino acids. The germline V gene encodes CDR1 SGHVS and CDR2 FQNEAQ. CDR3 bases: TGTGCCAGCACCTTAAGGCCGACTAGCGGGGGGGCACGGCGAGAGACCCAGTACTTC. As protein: CASTLRPTSGGARRETQYF.